This is a list of T cell receptor beta chains from one sample in a study of OX40 agonist ivuxolimab in advanced cancers. TCRdb's copy holds only in-frame clones and misses some; the assay was immunoSEQ multiplex PCR. The repertoire includes 80,000 or so clones, about 88% of them detected once, and about 8% sits in the top ten. The sequences come from CD4+ or CD8+ T cells sorted from blood, collected in a trial of the OX40 agonist ivuxolimab. Receptor source: an adult with an advanced solid tumor such as melanoma, head and neck, liver or kidney cancer. Each CDR3 is given with its conserved first and last residue. A D gene is named only where the DNA matches it firmly. Expanded clones get a size class; other rows say once, few or many, or leave the size out.

j_gene	v_gene	abundance	d_gene	CDR3aa	CDR3nt
TRBJ2-7	TRBV14	.	TRBD2	CASSQVGTSGTYEQYF	TGTGCCAGCAGCCAAGTGGGGACTAGCGGTACCTACGAGCAGTACTTC
TRBJ1-1	TRBV2	.	TRBD1	CASIEDRGRDTEAFF	TGTGCCAGCATAGAAGACAGGGGGCGAGACACTGAAGCTTTCTTT
TRBJ2-2	TRBV9	.	TRBD2	CASSVGTSSGITGELFF	TGTGCCAGCAGCGTCGGGACTAGTTCCGGGATCACCGGGGAGCTGTTTTTT
TRBJ1-1	TRBV6-5	.	.	CASSYLAGDTEAFF	TGTGCCAGCAGTTATCTTGCAGGGGACACTGAAGCTTTCTTT
TRBJ1-2	TRBV10-3	.	TRBD1	CAISLPGQANYGYTF	TGTGCCATCAGTCTCCCGGGACAGGCTAACTATGGCTACACCTTC
TRBJ2-3	TRBV29-1	.	.	CSVVWVDTQYF	TGCAGCGTTGTCTGGGTGGATACGCAGTATTTT
TRBJ2-1	TRBV6-5	.	.	CASSITGTHNEQFF	TGTGCCAGCAGTATAACAGGGACTCACAATGAGCAGTTCTTC
TRBJ1-5	TRBV19	few	.	CASSFRGGGNQPQHF	TGTGCCAGTAGCTTCCGGGGAGGGGGTAATCAGCCCCAGCATTTT
TRBJ2-7	TRBV6-5	.	TRBD2	CASSYRGGHEQYF	TGTGCCAGCAGTTACCGGGGGGGACACGAGCAGTACTTC
TRBJ2-5	TRBV5-6	.	.	CASSYPAGTQYF	TGTGCCAGCAGCTACCCCGCCGGGACCCAGTACTTC
TRBJ2-3	TRBV2	.	TRBD2	CASRRLAGVSTDTQYF	TGTGCCAGCAGACGGCTAGCGGGAGTAAGTACAGATACGCAGTATTTT
TRBJ2-5	TRBV5-1	.	TRBD1	CASSSTGVETQYF	TGCGCCAGCAGCAGTACAGGGGTAGAGACCCAGTACTTC
TRBJ2-1	TRBV9	.	.	CASSLAGTAGYEQFF	TGTGCCAGCAGCCTGGCCGGGACCGCGGGCTATGAGCAGTTCTTC
TRBJ2-3	TRBV7-3	.	TRBD2	CASSLGLAGITDTQYF	TGTGCCAGCAGCTTAGGTCTAGCGGGTATCACAGATACGCAGTATTTT
TRBJ2-7	TRBV5-1	.	TRBD1	CASSARTGEYHEQYF	TGCGCCAGCAGCGCTAGGACAGGGGAATACCACGAGCAGTACTTC
TRBJ1-2	TRBV7-3	.	.	CASSLRAQERYTF	TGTGCCAGCAGCTTACGGGCACAGGAGCGATACACCTTC
TRBJ1-2	TRBV11-2	.	.	CASSPSYERVNYGYTF	TGTGCCAGCAGCCCCTCTTATGAAAGGGTAAACTATGGCTACACCTTC
TRBJ2-7	TRBV18	.	.	CASSPRGYEQYF	TGTGCCAGCTCACCACGGGGCTACGAGCAGTACTTC
TRBJ2-5	TRBV7-2	.	TRBD2	CASSSRPLLAGEETQYF	TGTGCCAGCAGCTCCCGGCCCCTACTAGCGGGAGAAGAGACCCAGTACTTC
TRBJ2-7	TRBV6-6	.	TRBD2	CASSSPGTSGSYEQYF	TGTGCCAGCAGTTCCCCAGGGACTAGCGGGTCCTACGAGCAGTACTTC
TRBJ1-1	TRBV6-5	once	.	CASSLPGANTEAFF	TGTGCCAGCAGCCTCCCGGGGGCGAACACTGAAGCTTTCTTT
TRBJ2-1	TRBV7-3	.	.	CASSLNFQGGNEQFF	TGTGCCAGCAGCTTAAACTTCCAGGGCGGCAATGAGCAGTTCTTC
TRBJ2-5	TRBV11-2	.	TRBD1	CASSRHRGQETQYF	TGTGCCAGCAGCCGCCACAGGGGCCAAGAGACCCAGTACTTC
TRBJ1-5	TRBV28	.	.	CASSSSGVQPQHF	TGTGCCAGCAGTTCGTCAGGGGTTCAGCCCCAGCATTTT
TRBJ2-7	TRBV11-2	.	TRBD1	CASSPPDRGRGEQYF	TGTGCCAGCAGCCCCCCCGACAGGGGGCGCGGGGAGCAGTACTTC
TRBJ2-7	TRBV7-9	.	.	CASSLVWSYEQYF	TGTGCCAGCAGCTTAGTTTGGAGCTACGAGCAGTACTTC
TRBJ2-3	TRBV7-6	.	.	CASSPIAAGDTQYF	TGTGCCAGCAGCCCAATTGCGGCCGGGGATACGCAGTATTTT
TRBJ1-6	TRBV7-9	.	.	CASKQGTRDSPLHF	TGTGCCAGCAAACAGGGAACGAGGGATTCACCCCTCCACTTT
TRBJ1-5	TRBV7-6	.	.	CASSLGLGTDSNQPQHF	TGTGCCAGCAGCTTAGGGCTCGGGACGGATAGCAATCAGCCCCAGCATTTT
TRBJ2-5	TRBV18	.	.	CASSPTRETQYF	TGTGCCAGCTCACCAACGAGGGAGACCCAGTACTTC
TRBJ2-5	TRBV7-3	few	TRBD2	CASSPPGGETQYF	TGTGCCAGCAGCCCCCCGGGGGGGGAGACCCAGTACTTC
TRBJ1-1	TRBV29-1	.	TRBD1	CSVQGAGSEAFF	TGCAGCGTCCAGGGGGCAGGCAGTGAAGCTTTCTTT
TRBJ1-5	TRBV7-2	.	.	CASSRYRDPSNQPQHF	TGTGCCAGCAGCCGTTACAGGGATCCCAGCAATCAGCCCCAGCATTTT
TRBJ1-1	TRBV19	.	.	CASRQVPLGTGETEAFF	TGTGCCAGTAGACAAGTCCCTTTGGGGACGGGGGAGACTGAAGCTTTCTTT
TRBJ2-1	TRBV6-1	.	.	CATTEYNEQFF	TGTGCCACCACAGAGTACAATGAGCAGTTCTTC
TRBJ1-3	TRBV9	.	TRBD1	CASSGGTGGGNTIYF	TGTGCCAGCAGCGGCGGAACAGGGGGTGGAAACACCATATATTTT
TRBJ1-1	TRBV7-9	.	.	CASSPSLGGIMNTEAFF	TGTGCCAGCAGCCCCTCCCTGGGGGGGATAATGAACACTGAAGCTTTCTTT
TRBJ1-4	TRBV7-9	.	TRBD1	CANADRAGEKLFF	TGTGCCAACGCGGACAGGGCGGGTGAAAAACTGTTTTTT
TRBJ1-1	TRBV7-9	.	.	CASSLAGGGLAFF	TGTGCCAGCAGCTTAGCAGGGGGAGGGCTAGCTTTCTTT
TRBJ1-2	TRBV7-2	.	.	CASSPQGSPNYGYTF	TGTGCCAGCAGCCCCCAGGGGTCCCCTAACTATGGCTACACCTTC
TRBJ1-1	TRBV5-1	.	.	CASTEGPNTEAFF	TGCGCCAGCACGGAGGGGCCTAACACTGAAGCTTTCTTT
TRBJ2-2	TRBV18	.	TRBD2	CASSPKAAGGADTGELFF	TGTGCCAGCTCACCAAAAGCCGCCGGGGGGGCGGACACCGGGGAGCTGTTTTTT
TRBJ1-2	TRBV5-6	.	.	CASSFSANYGYTF	TGTGCCAGCAGCTTTTCGGCTAACTATGGCTACACCTTC
TRBJ1-2	TRBV7-9	.	TRBD1	CASSPTGQGHGYTF	TGTGCCAGCAGCCCTACTGGACAGGGGCATGGCTACACCTTC
TRBJ2-4	TRBV15	once	TRBD1	CATSRDFGQGEGGYF	TGTGCCACCAGCAGAGATTTCGGACAGGGGGAAGGCGGGTACTTC
TRBJ1-1	TRBV27	.	.	CASSFKTLHTEAFF	TGTGCCAGCAGTTTTAAGACCCTGCACACTGAAGCTTTCTTT
TRBJ2-1	TRBV7-9	.	TRBD1	CASSWGEGAEQFF	TGTGCCAGCAGCTGGGGCGAGGGGGCAGAGCAGTTCTTC
TRBJ1-4	TRBV7-9	.	.	CASSVSGNPGEKLFF	TGTGCCAGCAGCGTGTCCGGGAACCCAGGAGAAAAACTGTTTTTT